What follows are 26 T cell receptor beta chains derived from one specimen sequenced in a study of early T cells in non-severe SARS-CoV-2 infection (TCRdb year 2021). The library was prepared using 5' RACE. Sequencing was performed on a NextSeq 500. In TCRdb, the public reads were trimmed at Q25 with fastp and aligned with MiXCR, with productive beta chains retained. Rows with one shared CDR3 protein collapse into an entry with the most common genes and DNA. This sample comprises tens of thousands of distinct CDR3 sequences, around 13% of them detected only once. The ten biggest clones cover around 1.2% of the sample. Sequencing input: whole blood. Every receptor here comes from an adult who was a healthcare worker with PCR-confirmed SARS-CoV-2 infection or an uninfected control (not recorded which).

This clonotype was seen a few times. The V call is TRBV10-1, the J call TRBJ2-2; 9 bases are shared with TRBD2. V lost 7 bases to trimming and J lost 5 bases; unmatched junction nucleotides: 8. This CDR3 has 15 amino acids. Germline V gives CDR1 WNHNN, CDR2 SYGVQD (reference sequence). The CDR3 nucleotides are TGCGCCAGCAAAGAGATAGCGGGAGAGACCGGGGAGCTGTTTTTT. This codes for CASKEIAGETGELFF.

The J gene is TRBJ1-1, the V gene TRBV6-2 or TRBV6-3, with D perhaps matching TRBD1 (6 bases). The V and J ends lost 4 bases and 0 bases respectively, with 15 bases between them. Germline CDR1 and CDR2: MNHEY and SVGEGT. The CDR3 length is 16 residues. CDR3 bases: TGTGCCAGCAGTTCTCACAGGGCCCTCATGAACACTGAAGCTTTCTTT. It codes for CASSSHRALMNTEAFF.

This clonotype was seen ten or more times. V usage is TRBV7-9 and J usage is TRBJ2-2; a weak D match, TRBD1 (5 bases). This CDR3 is built from 15 residues. Trimming removed 5 bases at V and 1 base at J, with 11 bases between. The germline V gene encodes CDR1 SEHNR and CDR2 FQNEAQ (reference sequence). CDR3 sequence reads: CASSPDSWNTGELFF. In DNA, the CDR3 is TGTGCCAGCAGCCCAGACAGCTGGAACACCGGGGAGCTGTTTTTT.

This sequence joins TRBV3-1 and TRBJ1-2; no clear D gene. Trimming stripped 0 bases from V and 5 bases from J, with 7 bases between. The germline V gene has CDR1 LGHDT and CDR2 YNNKEL (reference sequence). This CDR3 is built from 13 residues. This chain's CDR3 is CASSQENHYGYTF. The CDR3 DNA is TGTGCCAGCAGCCAAGAAAACCATTATGGCTACACCTTC.

Many counts were recorded for this clonotype. The chain employs TRBV30 and TRBJ1-3; D uncertain. The CDR3 loop spans 14 amino acids. Trimming removed 4 bases at V and 0 bases at J, with 10 bases between. The V gene's germline CDR1 is GTSNPN and CDR2 SVGIG (reference sequence). The CDR3 reads CAWNGGFSGNTIYF. DNA of the CDR3: TGTGCCTGGAACGGAGGGTTCTCTGGAAACACCATATATTTT. Combining the CDR3 with reference TRBV30 and TRBJ1-3 gives the whole variable domain SQTIHQWPATLVQPVGSPLSLECTVEGTSNPNLYWYRQAAGRGLQLLFYSVGIGQISSEVPQNLSASRPQDRQFILSSKKLLLSDSGFYLCAWNGGFSGNTIYFGEGSWLTVV.

CDR3 protein: CASSQASLNTEAFF. In nucleotides, the CDR3 is TGTGCCAGCAGCCAAGCCAGTCTGAACACTGAAGCTTTCTTT. The rearrangement uses TRBV12-3 or TRBV12-4 and TRBJ1-1, with D uncertain. CDR3 length: 14 residues. Trimming stripped 6 bases from V and 0 bases from J, with 11 bases between.

This clonotype came up many times. V usage is TRBV5-8 and J usage is TRBJ1-4, with D possibly TRBD1 on 6 matching bases. The CDR3 covers 17 residues. V was clipped by 3 bases and J by 5 bases, with 20 bases between them. Germline CDR1 is SGHTS and CDR2 is YDEGEE. The CDR3 nucleotides are TGTGCCAGCAGCTACGGGACTTTATCCCAGGGGAATGAAAAACTGTTTTTT. Its translation: CASSYGTLSQGNEKLFF. The full variable domain, completed using reference TRBV5-8 and TRBJ1-4, is EAGVTQSPTHLIKTRGQQATLRCSPISGHTSVYWYQQALGLGLQFLLWYDEGEERNRGNFPPRFSGRQFPNYSSELNVNALELEDSALYLCASSYGTLSQGNEKLFFGSGTQLSVL.

The chain links TRBV28 to TRBJ1-5; tentatively, D is TRBD1 (5 bases). CDR1 is MDHEN and CDR2 is SYDVKM in the germline V gene. The CDR3 loop spans 12 amino acids. With 4 bases removed from V and 9 bases from J, the gap between germline ends came to 10 bases. CDR3 in DNA: TGTGCCAGCAGTTCCAGGGACCTGCCCCAGCATTTT. It translates to CASSSRDLPQHF.

The CDR3: CASSPGPGDTIYF. The CDR3 bases are TGCGCCAGCAGCCCCGGACCTGGCGACACCATATATTTT. The gene calls are TRBV5-1 and TRBJ1-3, with D hard to call. Germline V gene sequence: CDR1 SGHRS, CDR2 YFSETQ. CDR3 length: 13 residues. Trimming stripped 4 bases from V and 8 bases from J, with 13 bases between. Full variable domain (missing parts from reference TRBV5-1 and TRBJ1-3): KAGVTQTPRYLIKTRGQQVTLSCSPISGHRSVSWYQQTPGQGLQFLFEYFSETQRNKGNFPGRFSGRQFSNSRSEMNVSTLELGDSALYLCASSPGPGDTIYFGEGSWLTVV.

This clonotype was counted at least ten times. V usage is TRBV29-1 and J usage is TRBJ2-7, with D uncertain. This CDR3 comprises 13 residues. The V gene lost 3 bases and the J gene lost 1 base, with 10 bases spanning the gap. Germline CDR1 SQVTM, CDR2 ANQGSEA. CDR3 bases: TGCAGCGTTGAGGTGGGAACTTCCTACGAGCAGTACTTC. Its translation: CSVEVGTSYEQYF.

This clonotype showed up just a few times. A junction boundary mismatches the germline segment, possibly from a read error. The gene calls are TRBV14 and TRBJ2-7; TRBD1 matches 7 bases. In germline, CDR1 is SGHDN, CDR2 FVKESK. The CDR3 sequence is 12 residues long. The CDR3 reads CASSPWRDRVFF. DNA of the CDR3: TGTGCCAGCAGCCCTTGGCGAGACAGGGTATTCTTC.

The chain employs TRBV18 and TRBJ1-1; a weak D match, TRBD1 (5 bases). The CDR3 has 13 residues. CDR1 is KGHSH and CDR2 is LQKENI in the germline V gene. The ends were cut back, 3 bases at V and 8 bases at J, with 13 bases in the middle. The CDR3 spells CASSPGGASEAFF. CDR3 in DNA: TGTGCCAGCTCACCCGGAGGGGCGTCGGAAGCTTTCTTT.

This clonotype has only a few counts. The V call is TRBV18, the J call TRBJ1-2; D possibly corresponds to TRBD1 (6 bases). CDR3 length: 14 residues. Between the trimmed V and J ends, which lost 3 bases and 3 bases, there was a span of 11 bases. Germline CDR1 KGHSH, CDR2 LQKENI. The CDR3 loop is CASSPSPGDYGYTF. Written as DNA, the CDR3 is TGTGCCAGCTCACCCTCCCCAGGGGACTATGGCTACACCTTC.

This clonotype was observed at least ten times. The chain links TRBV19 to TRBJ1-6; D might be TRBD1 (5 bases). This CDR3 contains 15 residues. The germline V gene has CDR1 LNHDA and CDR2 SQIVND (reference sequence). V was clipped by 4 bases and J by 10 bases, with 17 bases between them. The CDR3 reads CASSTLGLGRSPLHF. The CDR3 DNA follows: TGTGCCAGTAGTACCTTGGGACTAGGGAGGTCACCCCTCCACTTT.

This clonotype showed up many times. This chain connects TRBV10-3 to TRBJ1-1; D unclear. The V end lost 8 bases, the J end lost 2 bases, and 12 bases lay between the germline ends. The CDR3 has 13 amino acids. Germline CDR1 ENHRY, CDR2 SYGVKD. The CDR3 region has the DNA TGTGCCATCTCGCGGAAGAGAAACACTGAAGCTTTCTTT. The encoded protein is CAISRKRNTEAFF.

Ten or more counts support this clonotype. V gene TRBV20-1 combines with J gene TRBJ2-7; 9 nucleotides agree with TRBD2. Germline CDR1 reads DFQATT; CDR2 reads SNEGSKA (reference sequence). The CDR3 is made up of 15 amino acids. The J segment lost 2 bases and the V segment lost 2 bases, leaving 7 bases of the junction unmatched. The CDR3 DNA is TGCAGTGCTAGATGGCCTAGCGGGACGACCTACGAGCAGTACTTC. This sequence encodes CSARWPSGTTYEQYF.

Only a few counts were recorded for this clonotype. The V call is TRBV20-1, the J call TRBJ2-7; tentatively, D is TRBD1 or TRBD2 (6 bases each). The CDR3 is made up of 15 amino acids. Germline CDR1 and CDR2: DFQATT and SNEGSKA (reference sequence). V was clipped by 0 bases and J by 0 bases, with 12 bases between them. The CDR3 bases are TGCAGTGCTAGAGATCAAGGGGGGCTCTCCTACGAGCAGTACTTC. This encodes CSARDQGGLSYEQYF.

The chain couples TRBV6-5 to TRBJ1-2; D unclear. This CDR3 is 12 amino acids long. The germline V and J ends were trimmed by 5 bases and 2 bases, with 6 bases remaining between them. CDR1 is MNHEY, CDR2 SVGAGI, per germline. CDR3 amino acids: CASSEANYGYTF. The CDR3 region has the DNA TGTGCCAGCAGTGAGGCCAACTATGGCTACACCTTC.

J is TRBJ1-1 and V is TRBV11-2, with 7 bases fitting TRBD1. V lost 6 bases and J lost 1; bases outside the gene matches: 5. The CDR3 runs to 14 residues. Germline V gene data show CDR1 as SGHAT and CDR2 as FQNNGV. CDR3 in DNA: TGTGCCAGCAGTTCTAGGGACAGGAACACTGAAGCTTTCTTT. Translated, it gives CASSSRDRNTEAFF.

The sample holds many counts of this clonotype. The V call is TRBV24-1, the J call TRBJ2-3; the match to TRBD1 covers 10 bases. CDR1 KGHDR and CDR2 SFDVKD come from the germline V gene. Trimming cost V 4 bases and J 3 bases; bases outside gene matches: 6. CDR3 size: 16 residues. CDR3 sequence: CATSESGTGETDTQYF. The CDR3 nucleotides are TGTGCCACCAGTGAGTCCGGGACAGGGGAAACAGATACGCAGTATTTT.

The chain employs TRBV12-3 or TRBV12-4 and TRBJ2-1; 12 bases are shared with TRBD2. The CDR3 contains 17 residues. The ends lost 0 bases at V and 0 bases at J; junction bases unmatched: 0. DNA for the CDR3: TGTGCCAGCAGTTTAGCGACTAGCGGGAGCTCCTACAATGAGCAGTTCTTC. Its protein is CASSLATSGSSYNEQFF.

This clonotype was counted between two and nine times. The rearrangement uses TRBV2 and TRBJ2-7; D is possibly TRBD1 (7 bases). V was cut by 4 bases and J by 3 bases, with 13 bases left in between. The CDR3 is made up of 14 amino acids. In germline, CDR1 is SNHLY, CDR2 FYNNEI. In nucleotides, the CDR3 is TGTGCCAGCAGTGCCACAGGGGACTTCTACGAGCAGTACTTC. It specifies CASSATGDFYEQYF.

The chain recombines TRBV14 with TRBJ2-1, with TRBD2 identical over 13 bases. V dropped 2 bases and J dropped 8; count of bases not matched to a gene: 3. Germline V gives CDR1 SGHDN, CDR2 FVKESK. This CDR3 contains 15 residues. The CDR3 spells CASSQTSGGAYEQFF. DNA for the CDR3: TGTGCCAGCAGCCAAACTAGCGGGGGGGCCTATGAGCAGTTCTTC.

CDR3 in DNA: TGCAGTGCTAGAGTACAGGGTGGGCGCAATCAGCCCCAGCATTTT. Its protein product is CSARVQGGRNQPQHF. The V call is TRBV20-1, the J call TRBJ1-5; D might be TRBD1 (6 bases). The V gene lost 1 base and the J gene lost 2 bases, with 12 bases spanning the gap. Germline CDR1 reads DFQATT; CDR2 reads SNEGSKA (reference sequence). The CDR3 loop spans 15 amino acids.

This clonotype has only a few counts. The V gene is TRBV20-1, the J gene TRBJ1-1, with D possibly TRBD1 on 5 matching bases. V shed 3 bases and J shed 5 bases, with 13 bases lying between them. The CDR3 has 13 residues. In germline, CDR1 is DFQATT, CDR2 SNEGSKA (reference sequence). The chain's CDR3 is CSASVGRSTEAFF. The CDR3 DNA reads as TGCAGTGCTAGCGTGGGGCGGAGTACTGAAGCTTTCTTT.

The J gene is TRBJ2-2, the V gene TRBV6-2 or TRBV6-3; D uncertain. V was pared by 7 bases and J by 3 bases, with 9 bases between. This CDR3 has 13 amino acids. Germline V gene sequence: CDR1 MNHEY, CDR2 SVGEGT. CDR3 nucleotides: TGTGCCAGCACCCCCAGCTACACCGGGGAGCTGTTTTTT. Translated, it gives CASTPSYTGELFF.